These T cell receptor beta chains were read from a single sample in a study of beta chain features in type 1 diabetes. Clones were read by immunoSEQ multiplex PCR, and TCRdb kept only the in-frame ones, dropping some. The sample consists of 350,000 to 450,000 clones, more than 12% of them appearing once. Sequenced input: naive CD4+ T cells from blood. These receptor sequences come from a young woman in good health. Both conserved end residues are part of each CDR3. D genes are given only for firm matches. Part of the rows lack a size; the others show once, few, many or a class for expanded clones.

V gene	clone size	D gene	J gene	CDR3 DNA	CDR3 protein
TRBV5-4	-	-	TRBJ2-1	TGTGCCAGCAGCTCGAATCTAGGGACGGACGGGAGTGAGCAGTTCTTC	CASSSNLGTDGSEQFF
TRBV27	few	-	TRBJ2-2	TGTGCCAGCAGTTTCGCCGAGGGCAGGGGCACCGGGGAGCTGTTTTTT	CASSFAEGRGTGELFF
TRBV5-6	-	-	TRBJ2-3	TGTGCCAGCAGCTCTTTAGGCCAGGGGCCTTGGGGAGATACGCAGTATTTT	CASSSLGQGPWGDTQYF
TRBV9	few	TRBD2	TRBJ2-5	TGTGCCAGCAGCATCGGGACTAGCGGAGGGGGGGAGACCCAGTACTTC	CASSIGTSGGGETQYF
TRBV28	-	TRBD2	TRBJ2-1	TGTGCCAGCAGCCCGAGCGGGAGCTCCTACAATGAGCAGTTCTTC	CASSPSGSSYNEQFF
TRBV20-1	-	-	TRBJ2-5	TGCAGTGCTAGTCAGGAGACCCAGTACTTC	CSASQETQYF
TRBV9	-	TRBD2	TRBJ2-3	TGTGCCAGCAGCCCCGTTAGCGGGACCGCAGATACGCAGTATTTT	CASSPVSGTADTQYF
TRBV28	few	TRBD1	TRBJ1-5	TGTGCCAGCAGCCTGACAGGGGGCGCGTGGCAGCCCCAGCATTTT	CASSLTGGAWQPQHF
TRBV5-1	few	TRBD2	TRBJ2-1	TGCGCCAGCAGCTTCACACGGGGGGCCTACAATGAGCAGTTCTTC	CASSFTRGAYNEQFF
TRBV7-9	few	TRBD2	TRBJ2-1	TGTGCCAGCAGCCGGAGACTAACACTAGCGGGGGAGCAGTTCTTC	CASSRRLTLAGEQFF
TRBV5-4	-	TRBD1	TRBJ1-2	TGTGCCAGCAGCTCCGGACAGGTATATGGCTACACCTTC	CASSSGQVYGYTF
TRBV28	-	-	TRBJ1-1	TGTGCCAGCAGTTCCACAGGTAACAGGAACACTGAAGCTTTCTTT	CASSSTGNRNTEAFF
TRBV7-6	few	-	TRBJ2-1	TGTGCCAGCAGCACACAGGGAAATGAGCAGTTCTTC	CASSTQGNEQFF
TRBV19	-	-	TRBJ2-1	TGTGCCAGTAAGTCATGGGCTAGCGAAAGGGATGAGCAGTTCTTC	CASKSWASERDEQFF
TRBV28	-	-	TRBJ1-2	TGTGCCAGCAGGCCGGAACAGCTCTATGGCTACACCTTC	CASRPEQLYGYTF
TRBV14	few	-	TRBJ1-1	TGTGCCAGCAGCCACAGGGGCAAGAACACTGAAGCTTTCTTT	CASSHRGKNTEAFF
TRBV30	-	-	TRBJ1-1	TGTGCCTGGAGTAGGGGGTTTCAAACTGAAGCTTTCTTT	CAWSRGFQTEAFF
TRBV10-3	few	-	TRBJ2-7	TGTGCCATCAACGAGGGGGACCTCTCCTACGAGCAGTACTTC	CAINEGDLSYEQYF
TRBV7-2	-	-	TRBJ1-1	TGTGCCAGCAGCTGGATCACAGGCGGCGCTGAAGCTTTCTTT	CASSWITGGAEAFF
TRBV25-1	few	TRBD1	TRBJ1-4	TGTGCCAGCAGTGTGGGGACAGCAACTAATGAAAAACTGTTTTTT	CASSVGTATNEKLFF
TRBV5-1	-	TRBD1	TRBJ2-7	TGCGCCAGCAGCCCCGTGGACAGGGGAGGATACGAGCAGTACTTC	CASSPVDRGGYEQYF
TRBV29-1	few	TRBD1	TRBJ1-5	TGCAGCCCGCCTCTGGGACAGGTCAAAAATCAGCCCCAGCATTTT	CSPPLGQVKNQPQHF
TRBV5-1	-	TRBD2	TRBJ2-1	TGCGCCAGCAGCCATAGCGGGTCTACATACAATGAGCAGTTCTTC	CASSHSGSTYNEQFF
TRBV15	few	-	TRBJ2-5	TGTGCCACCAGCAGAGCCGGGAGTCGCGAGACCCAGTACTTC	CATSRAGSRETQYF
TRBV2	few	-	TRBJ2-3	TGTGCCAGCAGTGTTAGCGGTAGCACAGATACGCAGTATTTT	CASSVSGSTDTQYF
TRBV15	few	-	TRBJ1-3	TGTGCCACCAGCAGCAGGATCTCTGGAAACACCATATATTTT	CATSSRISGNTIYF
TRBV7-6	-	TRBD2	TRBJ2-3	TGTGCCAGCAGCTTAGCGGGAGGGGACACAGATACGCAGTATTTT	CASSLAGGDTDTQYF
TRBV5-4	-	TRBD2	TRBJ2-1	TGTGCCAGCAGCTTAGCGGGATCCGGGAATGAGCAGTTCTTC	CASSLAGSGNEQFF
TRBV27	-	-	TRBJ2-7	TGTGCCAGTCGGGCGGGGCGTGCGGGGGAGCAGTACTTC	CASRAGRAGEQYF
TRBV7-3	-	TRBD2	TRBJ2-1	TGTGCCAGCAGCTTAATCGAGCGGGAGACTGATGAGCAGTTCTTC	CASSLIERETDEQFF
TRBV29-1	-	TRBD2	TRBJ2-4	TGCAGCGTGGGACTAGTAGCCAAAAACATTCAGTACTTC	CSVGLVAKNIQYF
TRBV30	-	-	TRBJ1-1	TGTGCCTGGGGTCGAGAGAGCACTGAAGCTTTCTTT	CAWGRESTEAFF
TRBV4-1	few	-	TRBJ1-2	TGCGCCAGCAGCCTAGACGGTGGCTACACCTTC	CASSLDGGYTF
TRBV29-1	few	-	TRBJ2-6	TGCAGCGTCCCATCTGGGGCCAACGTCCTGACTTTC	CSVPSGANVLTF
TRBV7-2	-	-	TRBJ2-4	TGTGCCAGCAGCTTAGGTGGCAGGGTAAACATTCAGTACTTC	CASSLGGRVNIQYF
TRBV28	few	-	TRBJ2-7	TGTGCCAGCAGTTTTCCCCACAGGGCCGAGCAGTACTTC	CASSFPHRAEQYF
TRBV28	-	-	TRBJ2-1	TGTGCCAGCGCGTCCGTCCGGGAGCAGTTCTTC	CASASVREQFF
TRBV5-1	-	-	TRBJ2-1	TGCGCCAACACACTTAACATAGGACTAAACAATGAGCAGTTCTTC	CANTLNIGLNNEQFF
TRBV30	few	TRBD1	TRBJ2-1	TGTGCCTGGTCCACCGGGACAGGGGTCTATGAGCAGTTCTTC	CAWSTGTGVYEQFF
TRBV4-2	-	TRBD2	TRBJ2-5	TGTGCCAGCAGCCAAGTGGGGGGACTACAAGAGACCCAGTACTTC	CASSQVGGLQETQYF
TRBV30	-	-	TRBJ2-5	TGTGCCTGGAGAAAAGGGGGGGCGCGGGAGACCCAGTACTTC	CAWRKGGARETQYF
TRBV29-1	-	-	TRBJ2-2	TGCAGCGTTATCCCAAACACCGGGGAGCTGTTTTTT	CSVIPNTGELFF
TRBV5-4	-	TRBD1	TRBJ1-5	TGTGCCAGCAGCTTGGACAGGGGGCGCGGGAGCAATCAGCCCCAGCATTTT	CASSLDRGRGSNQPQHF
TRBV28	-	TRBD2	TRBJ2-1	TGTGCCAGCAGTCCCGCCCGGGGGGGTTCAAGCTCCTACAATGAGCAGTTCTTC	CASSPARGGSSSYNEQFF
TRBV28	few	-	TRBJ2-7	TGTGCCAGCAGTTTGCCAGCGGGCATGTCCTACGAGCAGTACTTC	CASSLPAGMSYEQYF
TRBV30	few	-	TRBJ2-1	TGTGCCTGGAGCAAGAGCCTCTCCTACAATGAGCAGTTCTTC	CAWSKSLSYNEQFF